This TCR beta chain derives from a study of cytomegalovirus exposure and HLA in healthy donors. PCR amplification relied on 60 Vbeta primers (plus 13 Jbeta primers). The data were produced by immunoSEQ multiplex PCR, yet TCRdb's version contains in-frame clones alone and is incomplete. The repertoire holds some 78,000 clones, with about 80% as singletons. V lost 2 bases and J lost 0, with 6 bases in between. There are 14 residues in the CDR3. Germline-derived CDR1 and CDR2 are MNHEY and SMNVEV (reference sequence). The receptor was isolated from a man in his fifties in good health and CMV-seropositive. V usage is TRBV27 and J usage is TRBJ2-3; no definite D call. Material: PBMCs. The CDR3 spells CASSLMASTDTQYF. The CDR3 DNA sequence: TGTGCCAGCAGTTTAATGGCTAGCACAGATACGCAGTATTTT.